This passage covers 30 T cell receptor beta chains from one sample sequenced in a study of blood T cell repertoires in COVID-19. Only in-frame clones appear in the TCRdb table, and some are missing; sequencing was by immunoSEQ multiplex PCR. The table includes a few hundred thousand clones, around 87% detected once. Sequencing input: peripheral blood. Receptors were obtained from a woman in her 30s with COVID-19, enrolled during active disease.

The chain's CDR3 is CASSQRAPGVLRTDTQYF. The CDR3, as DNA: TGTGCCAGCAGCCAGCGAGCCCCTGGCGTTCTACGCACAGATACGCAGTATTTT. This sequence joins TRBV11-2 and TRBJ2-3; the D is unclear. Germline V gives CDR1 SGHAT, CDR2 FQNNGV. V shed 5 bases and J shed 1 base, with 22 bases lying between them. The CDR3 totals 18 residues.

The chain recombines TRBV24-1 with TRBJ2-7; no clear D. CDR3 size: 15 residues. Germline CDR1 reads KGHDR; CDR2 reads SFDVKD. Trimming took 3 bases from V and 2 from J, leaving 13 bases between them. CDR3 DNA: TGTGCCACCAGTGATAGAGCCTACCGCGCCTACGAGCAGTACTTC. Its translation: CATSDRAYRAYEQYF.

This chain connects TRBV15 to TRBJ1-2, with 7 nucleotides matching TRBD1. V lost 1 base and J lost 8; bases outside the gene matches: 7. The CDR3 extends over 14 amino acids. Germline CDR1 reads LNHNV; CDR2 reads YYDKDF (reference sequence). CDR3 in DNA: TGTGCCACCAGCAGAGCTGACAGGGAGGCCGGCTACACCTTC. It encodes CATSRADREAGYTF.

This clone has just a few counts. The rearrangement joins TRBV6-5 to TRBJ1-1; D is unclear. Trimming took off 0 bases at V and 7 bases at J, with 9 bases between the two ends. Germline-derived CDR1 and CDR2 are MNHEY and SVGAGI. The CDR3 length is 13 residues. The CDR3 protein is CASSYSTRIEAFF. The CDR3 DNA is TGTGCCAGCAGTTACTCGACGAGGATTGAAGCTTTCTTT.

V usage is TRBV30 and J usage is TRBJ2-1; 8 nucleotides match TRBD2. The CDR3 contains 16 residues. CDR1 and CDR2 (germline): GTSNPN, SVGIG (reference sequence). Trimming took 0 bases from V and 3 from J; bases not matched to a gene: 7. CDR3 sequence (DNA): TGTGCCTGGAGTGTACCACGGAGCGGGAGCTACAATGAGCAGTTCTTC. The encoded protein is CAWSVPRSGSYNEQFF.

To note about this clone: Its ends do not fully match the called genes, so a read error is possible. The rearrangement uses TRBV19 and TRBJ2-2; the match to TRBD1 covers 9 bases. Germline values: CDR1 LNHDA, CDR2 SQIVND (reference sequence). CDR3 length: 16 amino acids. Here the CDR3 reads CASSNPGTGNAGELFF. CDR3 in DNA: TGTGCCAGTAGTAACCCCGGGACAGGGAACGCCGGGGAGCTGTTTTTT.

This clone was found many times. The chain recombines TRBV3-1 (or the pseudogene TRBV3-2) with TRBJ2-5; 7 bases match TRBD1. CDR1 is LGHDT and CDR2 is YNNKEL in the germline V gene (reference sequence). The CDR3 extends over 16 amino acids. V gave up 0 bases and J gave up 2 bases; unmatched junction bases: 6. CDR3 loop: CASSQDLGTEQETQYF. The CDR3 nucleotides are TGTGCCAGCAGCCAAGATCTCGGGACAGAACAAGAGACCCAGTACTTC.

CDR3 sequence (DNA): TGTGCCAGCAGTCCCCAGTATGGGCCCCAGCATTTT. Encoded protein: CASSPQYGPQHF. This chain links TRBV25-1 with TRBJ1-5; D call uncertain. The CDR3 is 12 amino acids. Germline CDR1 and CDR2: MGHDK and SYGVNS. The ends were cut back, 5 bases at V and 9 bases at J, with 11 bases in the middle.

This chain's CDR3 is CASGTLQGQDFGYTF. The DNA for the CDR3 is TGTGCCAGCGGCACTCTTCAAGGACAGGACTTTGGCTACACCTTC. The chain employs TRBV2 and TRBJ1-2; 7 nucleotides agree with TRBD1. The CDR3 loop spans 15 amino acids. The V and J ends lost 8 bases and 7 bases, in that order; junction bases with no gene match: 16. The germline V gene has CDR1 SNHLY and CDR2 FYNNEI.

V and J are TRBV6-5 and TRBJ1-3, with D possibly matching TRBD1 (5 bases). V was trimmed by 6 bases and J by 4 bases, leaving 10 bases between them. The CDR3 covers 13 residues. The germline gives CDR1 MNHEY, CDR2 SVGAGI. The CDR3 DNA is TGTGCCAGCAGGCGGGGGAAGGGAAACACCATATATTTT. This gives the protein CASRRGKGNTIYF.

CDR3 loop: CASSQDQQGPNYGYTF. The CDR3 DNA reads as TGCGCCAGCAGCCAAGATCAGCAGGGGCCTAACTATGGCTACACCTTC. The rearrangement uses TRBV4-1 and TRBJ1-2; TRBD1 might be the D (6 bases). V lost 0 bases, J lost 0 bases, and 11 bases lay in between. The germline V gene encodes CDR1 MGHRA and CDR2 YSYEKL. This CDR3 contains 16 residues.

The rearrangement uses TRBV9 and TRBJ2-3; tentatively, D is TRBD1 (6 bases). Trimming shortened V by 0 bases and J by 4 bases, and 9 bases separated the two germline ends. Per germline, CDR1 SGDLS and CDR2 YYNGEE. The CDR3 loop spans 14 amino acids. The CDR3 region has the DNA TGTGCCAGCAGCGTAGGTGGGGGCCCAGATACGCAGTATTTT. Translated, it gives CASSVGGGPDTQYF.

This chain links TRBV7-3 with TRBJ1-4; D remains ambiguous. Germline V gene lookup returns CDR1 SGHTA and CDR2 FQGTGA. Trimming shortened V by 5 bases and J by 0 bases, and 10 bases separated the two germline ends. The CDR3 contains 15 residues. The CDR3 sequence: CASSPTGATNEKLFF. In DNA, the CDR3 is TGTGCCAGCAGCCCAACCGGAGCAACTAATGAAAAACTGTTTTTT.

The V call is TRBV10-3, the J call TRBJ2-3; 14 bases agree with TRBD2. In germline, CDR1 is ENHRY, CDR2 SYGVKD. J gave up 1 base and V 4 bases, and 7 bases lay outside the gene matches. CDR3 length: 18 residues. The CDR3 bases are TGTGCCATCAGTGTGGGGACTAGCGGGAGTTTGGGCACAGATACGCAGTATTTT. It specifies CAISVGTSGSLGTDTQYF.

Here the CDR3 reads CAWSVGASNQPQHF. The CDR3 nucleotides are TGTGCCTGGAGTGTGGGGGCTAGCAATCAGCCCCAGCATTTT. V gene TRBV30 combines with J gene TRBJ1-5; tentative D call: TRBD1 (6 bases). The V gene's germline CDR1 is GTSNPN and CDR2 SVGIG (reference sequence). V lost 0 bases to trimming and J lost 0 bases, with 6 bases between them. This CDR3 is 14 amino acids long.

Written as DNA, the CDR3 is TGTGCCAGCCGAGGACCACTTGTGGGGGCGGGTGAAAAACTGTTTTTT. Encoded protein: CASRGPLVGAGEKLFF. The gene calls are TRBV7-9 and TRBJ1-4, with a possible D match to TRBD1 (6 bases). Germline CDR1 SEHNR, CDR2 FQNEAQ (reference sequence). The CDR3 has 16 amino acids. V was cut by 8 bases and J by 7 bases, with 23 bases left in between.

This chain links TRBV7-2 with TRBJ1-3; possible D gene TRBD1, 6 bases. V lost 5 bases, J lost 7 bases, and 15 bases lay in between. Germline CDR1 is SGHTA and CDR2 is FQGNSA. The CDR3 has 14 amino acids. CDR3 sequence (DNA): TGTGCCAGCAGCCAAAAATCAGGGGCCAACACCATATATTTT. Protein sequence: CASSQKSGANTIYF.

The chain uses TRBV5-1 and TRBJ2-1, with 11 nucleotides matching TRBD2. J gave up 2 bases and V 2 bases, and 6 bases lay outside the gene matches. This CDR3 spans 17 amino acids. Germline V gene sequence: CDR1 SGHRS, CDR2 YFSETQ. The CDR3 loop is CASSFSGRALPYNEQFF. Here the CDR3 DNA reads TGCGCCAGCAGCTTTAGCGGGAGGGCCTTGCCCTACAATGAGCAGTTCTTC.

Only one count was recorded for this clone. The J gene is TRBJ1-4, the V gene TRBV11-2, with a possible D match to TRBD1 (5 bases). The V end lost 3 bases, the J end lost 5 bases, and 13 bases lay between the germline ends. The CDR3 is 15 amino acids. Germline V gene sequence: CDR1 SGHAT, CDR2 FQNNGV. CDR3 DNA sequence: TGTGCCAGCAGCTTGGCCGGGGGTAGGAATGAAAAACTGTTTTTT. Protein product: CASSLAGGRNEKLFF.

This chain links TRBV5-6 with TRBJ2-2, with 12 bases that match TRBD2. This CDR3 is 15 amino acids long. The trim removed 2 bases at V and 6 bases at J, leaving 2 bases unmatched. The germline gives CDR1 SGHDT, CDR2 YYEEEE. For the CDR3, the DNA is TGTGCCAGCAGCTTCCTAGCGGGAGGGCCCGGGGAGCTGTTTTTT. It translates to CASSFLAGGPGELFF.

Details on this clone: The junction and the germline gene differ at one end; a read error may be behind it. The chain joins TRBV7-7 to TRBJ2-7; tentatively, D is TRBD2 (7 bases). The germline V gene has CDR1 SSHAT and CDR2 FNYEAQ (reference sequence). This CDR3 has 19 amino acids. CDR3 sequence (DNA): TGTGCTAGCAGGTTCATGGGGGGGGCAGGGGACCCTCCCTACTACGAGCAGTACTTC. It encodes CASRFMGGAGDPPYYEQYF.

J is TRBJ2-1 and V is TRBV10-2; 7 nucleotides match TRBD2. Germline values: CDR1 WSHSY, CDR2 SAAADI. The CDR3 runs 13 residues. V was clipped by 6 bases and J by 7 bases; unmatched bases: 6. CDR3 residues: CASSSGNLNEQFF. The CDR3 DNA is TGCGCCAGCAGCAGCGGGAATTTGAATGAGCAGTTCTTC.

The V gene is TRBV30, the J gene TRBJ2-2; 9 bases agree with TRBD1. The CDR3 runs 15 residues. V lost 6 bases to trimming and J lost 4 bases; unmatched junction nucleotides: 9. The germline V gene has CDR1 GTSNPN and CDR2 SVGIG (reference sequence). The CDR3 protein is CACLPGQGLTGELFF. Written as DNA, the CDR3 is TGTGCCTGCCTTCCGGGACAGGGTCTCACCGGGGAGCTGTTTTTT. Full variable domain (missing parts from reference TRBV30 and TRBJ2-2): SQTIHQWPATLVQPVGSPLSLECTVEGTSNPNLYWYRQAAGRGLQLLFYSVGIGQISSEVPQNLSASRPQDRQFILSSKKLLLSDSGFYLCACLPGQGLTGELFFGEGSRLTVL.

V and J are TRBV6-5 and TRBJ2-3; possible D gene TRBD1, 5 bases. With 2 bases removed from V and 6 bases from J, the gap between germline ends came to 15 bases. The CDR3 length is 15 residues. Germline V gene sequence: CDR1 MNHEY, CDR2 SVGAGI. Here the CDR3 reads CASSYRGVAPDTQYF. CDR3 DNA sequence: TGTGCCAGCAGTTACAGGGGCGTCGCACCCGATACGCAGTATTTT.

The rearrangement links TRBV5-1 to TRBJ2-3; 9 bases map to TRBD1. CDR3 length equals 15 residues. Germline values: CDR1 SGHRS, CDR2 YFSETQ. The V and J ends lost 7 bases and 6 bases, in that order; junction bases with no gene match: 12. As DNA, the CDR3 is TGCGCCAGCCGCGCGAGGACAGGGGTAGAGGATACGCAGTATTTT. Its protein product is CASRARTGVEDTQYF.

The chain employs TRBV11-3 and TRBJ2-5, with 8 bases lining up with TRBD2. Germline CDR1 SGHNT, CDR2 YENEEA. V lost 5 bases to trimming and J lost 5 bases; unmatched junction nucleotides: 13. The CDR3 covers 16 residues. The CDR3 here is CASSLHSGEGRETQYF. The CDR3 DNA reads TGTGCCAGCAGCCTGCATAGCGGGGAGGGCCGTGAGACCCAGTACTTC.

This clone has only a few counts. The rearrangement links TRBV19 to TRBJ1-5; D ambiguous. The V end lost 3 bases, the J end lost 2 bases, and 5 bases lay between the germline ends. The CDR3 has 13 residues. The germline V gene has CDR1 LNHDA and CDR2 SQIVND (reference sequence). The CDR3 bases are TGTGCCAGTAGTATTGAGGGCAATCAGCCCCAGCATTTT. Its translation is CASSIEGNQPQHF.

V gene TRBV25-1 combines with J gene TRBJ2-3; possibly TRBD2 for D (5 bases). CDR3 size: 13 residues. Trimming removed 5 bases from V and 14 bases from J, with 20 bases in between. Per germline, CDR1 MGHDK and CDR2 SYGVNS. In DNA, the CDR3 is TGTGCCAGCAGTCCCCCCGGGGAAGAGCAGCCGTATTTT. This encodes CASSPPGEEQPYF.

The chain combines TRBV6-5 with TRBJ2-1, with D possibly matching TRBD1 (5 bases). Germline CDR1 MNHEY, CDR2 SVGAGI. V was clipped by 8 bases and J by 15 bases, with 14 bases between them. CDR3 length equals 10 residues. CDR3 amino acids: CASGADGAFF. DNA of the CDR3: TGTGCCAGCGGGGCGGATGGGGCGTTCTTC.

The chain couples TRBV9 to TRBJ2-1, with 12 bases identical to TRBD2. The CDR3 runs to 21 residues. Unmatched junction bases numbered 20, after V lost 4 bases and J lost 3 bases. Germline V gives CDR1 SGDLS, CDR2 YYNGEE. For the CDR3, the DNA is TGTGCCAGCAGCCTCGGGACAGGGGCCCCACTAGCGGGAGGCCTCTACAATGAGCAGTTCTTC. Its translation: CASSLGTGAPLAGGLYNEQFF.